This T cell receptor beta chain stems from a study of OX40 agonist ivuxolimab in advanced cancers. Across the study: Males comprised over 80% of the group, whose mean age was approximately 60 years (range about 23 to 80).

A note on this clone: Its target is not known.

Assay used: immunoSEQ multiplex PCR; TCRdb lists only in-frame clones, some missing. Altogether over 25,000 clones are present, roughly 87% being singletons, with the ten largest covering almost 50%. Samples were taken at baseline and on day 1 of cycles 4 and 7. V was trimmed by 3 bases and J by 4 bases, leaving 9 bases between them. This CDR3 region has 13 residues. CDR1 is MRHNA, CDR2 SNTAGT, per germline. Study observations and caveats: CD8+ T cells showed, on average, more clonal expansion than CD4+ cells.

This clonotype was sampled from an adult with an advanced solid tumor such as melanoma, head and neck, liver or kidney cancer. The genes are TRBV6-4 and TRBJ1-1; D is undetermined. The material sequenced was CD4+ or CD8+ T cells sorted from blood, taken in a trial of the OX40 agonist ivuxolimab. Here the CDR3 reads CASSDGLSTEAFF. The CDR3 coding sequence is TGTGCCAGCAGTGATGGGTTGAGCACTGAAGCTTTCTTT.